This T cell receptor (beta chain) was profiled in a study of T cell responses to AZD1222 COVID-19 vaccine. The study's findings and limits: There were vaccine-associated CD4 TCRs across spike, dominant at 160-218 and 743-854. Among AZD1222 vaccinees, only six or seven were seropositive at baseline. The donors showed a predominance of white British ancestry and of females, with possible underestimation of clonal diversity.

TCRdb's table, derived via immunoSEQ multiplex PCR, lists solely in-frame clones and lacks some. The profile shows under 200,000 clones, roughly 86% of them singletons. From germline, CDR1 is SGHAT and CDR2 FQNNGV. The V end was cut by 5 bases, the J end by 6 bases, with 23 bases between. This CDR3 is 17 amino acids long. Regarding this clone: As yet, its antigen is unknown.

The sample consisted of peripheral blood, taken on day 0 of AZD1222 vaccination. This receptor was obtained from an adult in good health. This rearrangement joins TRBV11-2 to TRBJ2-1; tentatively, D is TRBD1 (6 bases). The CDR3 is CASSPPPDRRQFNEQFF. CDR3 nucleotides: TGTGCCAGCAGCCCCCCCCCAGACAGGCGTCAATTCAATGAGCAGTTCTTC.